This TCR beta chain was found in a study of regulatory T cells in long-lasting Graves disease listed by TCRdb under 2021. Looking at the study overall: Patients with newly diagnosed Graves' disease had been on antithyroid drugs for under 3 months. The study took place in China and was registered as a clinical trial. A total of roughly 33 samples underwent TCR sequencing: approximately 13 from persistent and some 20 from newly diagnosed Graves' disease patients. Persistent Graves' disease patients were compared with newly diagnosed Graves' disease patients by peripheral blood TCR sequencing and RNA sequencing. The research as a whole found: The small sample size was acknowledged by the authors as a limitation that may reduce accuracy. TRBV28, TRBJ1-2 and TRBJ2-5 were preferentially used in persistent disease, while TRBV20-1 and TRBJ2-1 were favored in newly diagnosed disease. Lower TCR Shannon entropy and fewer highly expanded clones were observed in persistent Graves' disease patients than in newly diagnosed patients, which suggested clonal expansion. A larger number of public clonotypes was shared among persistent patients (under 3,000) than among newly diagnosed patients (over 850). Sequencing and analysis were limited to the TCR beta chain. Peripheral blood alone was examined, since thyroid tissue, which constituted the primary lesion, could not be accessed.

Preparation of the library involved multiplex PCR. TCRdb names Illumina HiSeq 4000 as the instrument used. CDR3 regions were amplified by Arm-PCR with iRepertoire HTBI primers to construct TCR beta libraries. PCR products were gel purified before sequencing. For the original study's pipeline: A total of fewer than 65 TRBV and about 13 TRBJ segments were identified across samples and were used for gene usage analysis of CDR3 amino acid clonotypes. COPE and FqMerger were used to merge the filtered high-quality paired reads into contigs. BLAST was used to align contigs to the IMGT TRBV, TRBD and TRBJ reference genes, and CDR3 was defined following IMGT. Clonotypes above 0.1% frequency were classified as highly expanded clones. Repertoire diversity was measured by Shannon entropy, and V-J evenness by the Gini coefficient. Public clonotypes were defined as clonotypes shared by more than one individual. Clones were called with MiXCR by TCRdb after fastp trimmed the public reads at Q25, and only in-frame beta chains were retained. When rows share a CDR3 protein, they turn into one entry using the most common DNA and genes. V and J calls and clone size were set by TCRdb, not the authors. Here the sample has around 400,000 distinct CDR3 sequences; 12% occur a single time. About 19% of the sample goes to the ten largest clones.

The time point label, as the study defines it: newly diagnosed GD, antithyroid drugs for less than 3 months. RNA was extracted from PBMCs in TRIzol for both TCR sequencing and RNA sequencing. Graves' disease was diagnosed according to American Thyroid Association guidelines. Patients for the study were recruited at an endocrinology department in Xi'an, China. Each patient gave about 9.1 milliliters of peripheral blood, collected in an EDTA anticoagulant tube. Ficoll Paque Plus density gradient separation was used to isolate PBMCs, and no further T cell sorting was done. An Agilent 2100 Bioanalyzer and agarose gel were used to check RNA quality, and a NanoDrop 2000 was used to measure RNA concentration. There are 14 amino acids in the CDR3, from cysteine to phenylalanine inclusive. Only the CDR3 DNA is retained, 42 bases long and in frame from the first base. CDR1 is given as SGHAT and CDR2 as FQNNGV, both from the germline V gene. V is pared back by 2 bases and J by 4 bases, with 9 bases lying between the germline termini.

This clonotype appeared many times. No antigen is known for it. There are no base qualities to consult, and no much larger clone falls within one base. The same sample was also used in a study of T cells in Graves' hyperthyroidism and ophthalmopathy. That second report states: Graves' hyperthyroidism was defined as stable when no progression to ophthalmopathy occurred over 18 months of follow-up. Hyperthyroidism patients were aged 18 to 65 years and newly diagnosed, with disease duration of less than 2 months. Patients with uncontrolled infections, other autoimmune diseases, pregnancy or lactation were excluded. Diagnoses were based on clinical symptoms, serum thyroxine and TRAb, thyroid ultrasound and orbital computed tomography. The first round of RT-PCR for the TCR CDR3 was performed with the HTBI primer set and the Qiagen OneStep RT-PCR kit. Most expanded thyroid clonotypes (frequency above 0.001) were also found in blood, which suggests that blood repertoires may mirror thyroid immune responses. Ophthalmopathy was separated from stable hyperthyroidism by a 13 V-J signature model, with over 85% sensitivity and roughly 81% specificity obtained in cross-validation and 80%/75% obtained in testing. In validation, the model predicted progression to ophthalmopathy a median of around 6.5 months before onset, with about 64% sensitivity and just under 75% specificity. A discovery cohort of about 100 patients, roughly 45 with Graves' ophthalmopathy and over 55 with stable Graves' hyperthyroidism, was used to find distinguishing TCR V-J signatures. An independent validation cohort of around 19 hyperthyroidism patients and about 15 patients who later progressed to ophthalmopathy tested prospective prediction of ophthalmopathy. The 95 to 100 discovery patients were randomly divided into training and test sets at a 7:3 ratio. Thyroid tissue and blood T-cell repertoires from roughly 6 Graves' hyperthyroidism patients were also compared in the study. After sampling, hyperthyroidism patients received methimazole starting at 30 mg daily, and ophthalmopathy patients received high-dose intravenous methylprednisolone. The libraries were constructed in a second round of multiplex PCR and then size-selected and purified. Sequencing of the libraries was done on an Illumina HiSeq2000 using paired-end 100 bp reads. Raw data were processed with SOAPnuke, discarding reads with adapters, uncalled bases, mean Phred below 15, or no exact constant-primer or identifier match. COPE v1.2.5 was used to merge the high-quality paired reads, and each unique nucleotide sequence was defined as a clonotype. Clonotypes were aligned to IMGT TRBV, TRBD and TRBJ reference segments using MiTCR v1.1. Only V-J combinations with frequency above 0.0001, covering roughly 99% of repertoires, were analysed. A TCS score was defined as the ratio of F50 (clonal expansion) to E x V (chaos), with BLOSUM62-based TCRdist applied between CDR3 peptides within each V-J. Welch's t-statistics and random forest reduced fewer than 550 V-J features to 10 to 15, which were used in a naive Bayes classifier (R e1071). No statistical method was used to fix the sample size in advance, and group allocation was not hidden from the investigators. According to the paper, TCR Vbeta CDR3 sequencing was carried out on over 130 peripheral blood samples, which came from 40 to 45 ophthalmopathy, under 85 hyperthyroidism and roughly 17 progressor patients.

Sequenced material: peripheral blood mononuclear cells (PBMCs), taken at new diagnosis, from a patient treated with antithyroid drugs. The chain was built from TRBV11-2 and TRBJ1-3; the D gene identity is not certain. The TCR was taken from a woman aged 18-35 years with Graves disease. Donor details come from another sample of the same person, matched by shared clones. The CDR3 protein is CASSLRSRGNTIYF. The DNA is TGTGCCAGCAGCTTAAGATCCCGGGGAAACACCATATATTTT.